The 32 T cell receptor beta chains below come from one sample, sequenced in a study of CD8 T cells in Susac syndrome. The authors reverse transcribed roughly 0.5 to 1 ug RNA with random hexamers. TCRdb re-derived calls from the immunoSEQ multiplex PCR reads in MiXCR, one entry per CDR3 protein. The sample shows about 290,000 distinct CDR3 sequences, roughly 85% of them seen only once. Sample: CD8+ T cells from PBMCs. The origin of the receptors is a human donor with multiple sclerosis.

This clonotype came up once. The chain links TRBV4-3 to TRBJ1-6; D not resolved. The CDR3 length is 16 residues. Looked up from germline, CDR1 is LGHNA and CDR2 is YSLEER. V lost 1 base, J lost 0 bases, and 7 bases lay in between. CDR3 protein: CASSQVLSSYNSPLHF. In DNA, the CDR3 is TGCGCCAGCAGCCAAGTTCTAAGCTCCTATAATTCACCCCTCCACTTT.

This CDR3 is CASRTSRDRDEKLFF. The CDR3 coding sequence is TGTGCCAGCAGGACCTCCCGGGACAGGGACGAAAAACTGTTTTTT. The chain combines TRBV27 with TRBJ1-4; 9 bases are a match to TRBD1. The CDR3 is made up of 15 amino acids. V lost 6 bases to trimming and J lost 8 bases; unmatched junction nucleotides: 10. The germline V gene encodes CDR1 MNHEY and CDR2 SMNVEV (reference sequence).

The CDR3 nucleotides are TGTGCCAGCAGCCCCGTCGGCTCCGGGGGGACCGGGGAGCTGTTTTTT. This translates into CASSPVGSGGTGELFF. The chain carries TRBV13 and TRBJ2-2; TRBD2 agrees at 7 bases. Germline V gene sequence: CDR1 PRHDT, CDR2 FYEKMQ (reference sequence). This CDR3 contains 16 residues. The J segment lost 5 bases and the V segment lost 5 bases, leaving 11 bases of the junction unmatched.

The chain links TRBV5-1 to TRBJ2-1; 11 bases fit TRBD2. With V trimmed by 7 bases and J by 9 bases, 18 bases remained unmatched. Germline CDR1 SGHRS, CDR2 YFSETQ. The CDR3 has 17 amino acids. The CDR3 nucleotides read TGCGCCAGCGGGTTCCTAATAGCGGGAGGGCCACCGCCTGAGCAGTTCTTC. It yields the protein CASGFLIAGGPPPEQFF.

The rearrangement links TRBV11-2 to TRBJ2-1, with D perhaps TRBD1 (5 bases). Trimming removed 5 bases at V and 2 bases at J, with 10 bases between. Germline V gene sequence: CDR1 SGHAT, CDR2 FQNNGV. This CDR3 is 14 amino acids long. CDR3 DNA: TGTGCCAGCAGCCCCGGACAAACCTACAATGAGCAGTTCTTC. Translating gives CASSPGQTYNEQFF.

The table lists this clonotype with a few counts. The chain has TRBV4-3 and TRBJ2-6, with D perhaps assigned TRBD1 or TRBD2 (5 bases each). CDR3 length equals 15 residues. V dropped 5 bases and J dropped 3 bases, with 11 bases sitting between them. From germline, CDR1 is LGHNA and CDR2 YSLEER. The CDR3 loop is CASSFGDGGANVLTF. The CDR3 nucleotides read TGCGCCAGCAGCTTCGGGGACGGTGGGGCCAACGTCCTGACTTTC.

This chain uses TRBV5-1 with TRBJ2-7; TRBD1 agrees at 7 bases. CDR3 length equals 16 residues. The V and J ends lost 4 bases and 3 bases, in that order; junction bases with no gene match: 13. CDR1 and CDR2 (germline): SGHRS, YFSETQ. CDR3 DNA sequence: TGCGCCAGCAGCACATTAGGGGACAGCTTATTCTACGAGCAGTACTTC. This encodes CASSTLGDSLFYEQYF.

V and J are TRBV5-6 and TRBJ1-1; D unclear. V dropped 1 base and J dropped 0 bases, with 4 bases sitting between them. This CDR3 has 13 amino acids. Per germline, CDR1 SGHDT and CDR2 YYEEEE. CDR3 in DNA: TGTGCCAGCAGCTTGCCGGTGAACACTGAAGCTTTCTTT. Protein sequence: CASSLPVNTEAFF.

In this sample, this clonotype turned up once. The genes are TRBV5-6 and TRBJ1-4; no clear D. The CDR3 covers 13 residues. V was shortened by 4 bases and J by 5 bases, with 9 bases between the two germline ends. Looked up from germline, CDR1 is SGHDT and CDR2 is YYEEEE. The CDR3: CASSRSENEKLFF. CDR3 sequence (DNA): TGTGCCAGCAGCCGCTCGGAGAATGAAAAACTGTTTTTT.

V is TRBV7-6 and J is TRBJ2-1; 7 nucleotides align to TRBD1. V was pared by 1 base and J by 7 bases, with 7 bases of the junction left unmatched. This CDR3 spans 15 amino acids. The germline V gene encodes CDR1 SGHVS and CDR2 FNYEAQ. The CDR3 coding sequence is TGTGCCAGCAGCTTAGAACAGGGGTGGTGGAATGAGCAGTTCTTC. Encoded protein: CASSLEQGWWNEQFF.

The chain recombines TRBV3-1 with TRBJ2-7; D not certain. Trimming pared 3 bases from V and 6 bases from J, leaving 9 bases between. The CDR3 has 12 residues. Germline CDR1 reads LGHDT; CDR2 reads YNNKEL (reference sequence). CDR3 nucleotides: TGTGCCAGCAGCCATGGCGACCCCGAGCAGTACTTC. As protein: CASSHGDPEQYF.

The rearrangement uses TRBV7-9 and TRBJ2-7, with no clear D. Germline CDR1 and CDR2: SEHNR and FQNEAQ (reference sequence). The CDR3 is 15 residues long. Between the trimmed V and J ends, which lost 5 bases and 2 bases, there was a span of 16 bases. CDR3 sequence: CASSPPRTAAYEQYF. In DNA form, the CDR3 reads TGTGCCAGCAGCCCCCCCCGGACCGCGGCCTACGAGCAGTACTTC.

The V and J genes are TRBV2 and TRBJ1-4; tentatively, D is TRBD1 (5 bases). Germline V gene lookup returns CDR1 SNHLY and CDR2 FYNNEI. CDR3 size: 12 residues. Trimming took 3 bases from V and 6 from J, leaving 5 bases between them. The CDR3: CASSDRDEKLFF. DNA for the CDR3: TGTGCCAGCAGTGACAGGGATGAAAAACTGTTTTTT.

The chain joins TRBV7-2 to TRBJ2-1; D ambiguous. Trimming left V 1 base short and J 12 bases short, with 13 bases between. Germline V lookup: CDR1 SGHTA, CDR2 FQGNSA. The length of the CDR3 is 13 residues. In DNA form, the CDR3 reads TGTGCCAGCAGCTTAGGGACCTCTCTGGTGCAGTTCTTC. Its translation: CASSLGTSLVQFF.

This clonotype was picked up a small number of times. The V call is TRBV19, the J call TRBJ2-7; 9 nucleotides match TRBD1. V was pared by 6 bases and J by 2 bases, with 2 bases of the junction left unmatched. Germline loops: CDR1 LNHDA, CDR2 SQIVND (reference sequence). CDR3 length: 13 residues. The DNA for the CDR3 is TGTGCCAGTAGGGGGACAGGGACCTACGAGCAGTACTTC. Protein: CASRGTGTYEQYF.

This clonotype was recorded only once. The rearrangement uses TRBV20-1 and TRBJ1-2, with TRBD1 as a possible D gene (6 bases). The CDR3 totals 12 residues. The germline gives CDR1 DFQATT, CDR2 SNEGSKA (reference sequence). CDR3 sequence (DNA): TGCAGGGGACACGGGACTAACTATGGCTACACCTTC. It specifies CRGHGTNYGYTF.

V gene TRBV9 combines with J gene TRBJ2-4; TRBD1 matches 8 bases. The CDR3 is made up of 14 amino acids. J was trimmed by 8 bases and V by 5 bases; bases with no gene match: 9. CDR1 SGDLS and CDR2 YYNGEE come from the germline V gene. The CDR3 is CASSPDRGSDIQYF. In DNA form, the CDR3 reads TGTGCCAGCAGTCCTGACAGGGGTTCGGACATTCAGTACTTC. Drawing the rest from reference TRBV9 and TRBJ2-4, the complete variable domain is DSGVTQTPKHLITATGQRVTLRCSPRSGDLSVYWYQQSLDQGLQFLIQYYNGEERAKGNILERFSAQQFPDLHSELNLSSLELGDSALYFCASSPDRGSDIQYFGAGTRLSVL.

The CDR3 is CASRDTLNTEAFF. CDR3 coding DNA: TGTGCCAGCAGGGACACCTTGAACACTGAAGCTTTCTTT. This chain links TRBV27 with TRBJ1-1; maybe TRBD1 (5 bases). CDR3 length: 13 residues. Trimming stripped 6 bases from V and 0 bases from J, with 8 bases between. Per the germline V gene, CDR1 is MNHEY and CDR2 is SMNVEV (reference sequence).

The V and J genes are TRBV7-9 and TRBJ1-4, with 7 bases aligning to TRBD1. J lost 4 bases, V lost 6 bases, and 5 bases had no gene match. The CDR3 extends over 14 amino acids. Germline V gene lookup returns CDR1 SEHNR and CDR2 FQNEAQ (reference sequence). In DNA, the CDR3 is TGTGCCAGCAGGTCGACAGGGAGTAATGAAAAACTGTTTTTT. Translation gives CASRSTGSNEKLFF.

The CDR3 reads CASSLIYRSREAQYF. Here the CDR3 DNA reads TGTGCCAGCAGTTTAATCTACCGGTCCAGGGAGGCGCAGTACTTC. The chain has TRBV27 and TRBJ2-7; a possible D gene is TRBD2 (6 bases). Germline V CDR1 and CDR2: MNHEY, SMNVEV (reference sequence). V was cut by 2 bases and J by 9 bases, with 20 bases left in between. The CDR3 runs to 15 residues.

The CDR3 DNA is TGTGCCAGCAGTTTGGAGCGGGAGATGGATGAGCAGTTCTTC. Translated: CASSLEREMDEQFF. The V gene is TRBV12-3 or TRBV12-4, the J gene TRBJ2-1, with 8 nucleotides matching TRBD2. J lost 8 bases, V lost 3 bases, and 6 bases had no gene match. This CDR3 has 14 residues.

V is TRBV5-5 and J is TRBJ1-5; D perhaps matches TRBD1 (6 bases). CDR1 and CDR2 (germline): SGHKS, YYEKEE (reference sequence). V was pared by 3 bases and J by 7 bases, with 11 bases between. This CDR3 is 13 amino acids long. The CDR3 loop is CASSWGGRQPQHF. In DNA, the CDR3 is TGTGCCAGCAGCTGGGGGGGGCGGCAGCCCCAGCATTTT.

This clonotype was detected a few times. The V and J genes are TRBV29-1 and TRBJ2-3; D ambiguous. CDR3 size: 14 residues. The germline V and J ends were trimmed by 4 bases and 0 bases, with 11 bases remaining between them. CDR1 and CDR2 from the germline V gene are SQVTM and ANQGSEA. The DNA of the CDR3 is TGCAGCGTTGTCGGTGGTCACAGCACAGATACGCAGTATTTT. This gives the protein CSVVGGHSTDTQYF.

This chain links TRBV19 with TRBJ1-2; possible D gene TRBD1, 6 bases. Trimming left V 8 bases short and J 0 bases short, with 16 bases between. Germline assignment: CDR1 LNHDA and CDR2 SQIVND (reference sequence). The CDR3 runs 15 residues. CDR3 in amino acids: CASQQGLGSNYGYTF. CDR3 bases: TGTGCCAGTCAGCAGGGGCTGGGGTCTAACTATGGCTACACCTTC.

The gene calls are TRBV5-5 and TRBJ1-1, with unresolved D. Looked up from germline, CDR1 is SGHKS and CDR2 is YYEKEE (reference sequence). The CDR3 extends over 12 amino acids. V lost 3 bases, J lost 7 bases, and 10 bases lay in between. DNA of the CDR3: TGTGCCAGCAGCTGGGTCGGGAATGAAGCTTTCTTT. This gives the protein CASSWVGNEAFF.

A note on this clonotype: An end of the junction does not agree with germline; a read error may underlie this. The chain employs TRBV27 and TRBJ2-5, with 7 bases lining up with TRBD1. CDR3 length: 14 amino acids. Germline assignment: CDR1 MNHEY and CDR2 SMNVEV (reference sequence). The CDR3 DNA sequence: TGTGCCAGCAGTGTATCCGGGGCAGGGGGGACCCAGTACTTC. As protein: CASSVSGAGGTQYF.

V is TRBV30 and J is TRBJ2-7, with 9 bases matching TRBD1. CDR1 and CDR2 from the germline V gene are GTSNPN and SVGIG (reference sequence). Unmatched junction bases numbered 6, after V lost 5 bases and J lost 4 bases. The CDR3 loop spans 13 amino acids. The CDR3 nucleotides read TGTGCCTGGGTACAGGGGGCGCGGTACGAGCAGTACTTC. Amino acid sequence: CAWVQGARYEQYF.

This sequence joins TRBV5-6 and TRBJ1-2, with 8 bases identical to TRBD1. V was clipped by 3 bases and J by 4 bases; unmatched bases: 11. The CDR3 extends over 16 amino acids. Germline CDR1 is SGHDT and CDR2 is YYEEEE. CDR3 loop: CASSSGTGGLFYGYTF. The CDR3 region has the DNA TGTGCCAGCAGCTCAGGGACAGGAGGGCTCTTCTATGGCTACACCTTC. Filled out from reference TRBV5-6 and TRBJ1-2, the complete variable domain reads DAGVTQSPTHLIKTRGQQVTLRCSPKSGHDTVSWYQQALGQGPQFIFQYYEEEERQRGNFPDRFSGHQFPNYSSELNVNALLLGDSALYLCASSSGTGGLFYGYTFGSGTRLTVV.

This clonotype was seen once. The gene calls are TRBV7-4 and TRBJ1-1; D possibly corresponds to TRBD1 (5 bases). The germline V gene has CDR1 SGHVT and CDR2 SQSDAQ. The CDR3 covers 14 residues. Trimming stripped 2 bases from V and 1 base from J, with 8 bases between. CDR3 in DNA: TGTGCCAGCAGCTTACCAGGGAAGAACACTGAAGCTTTCTTT. Translation gives CASSLPGKNTEAFF.

The chain recombines TRBV28 with TRBJ2-5, with 9 nucleotides matching TRBD2. This CDR3 spans 15 amino acids. V gave up 5 bases and J gave up 4 bases; unmatched junction bases: 8. Germline CDR1 MDHEN, CDR2 SYDVKM. CDR3 nucleotide sequence: TGTGCCAGCAGTGCGGGTCTAGCGGGAATAGAGACCCAGTACTTC. It specifies CASSAGLAGIETQYF.

J is TRBJ2-2 and V is TRBV13; D tentatively fits TRBD1 or TRBD2 (5 bases each). The V and J ends lost 6 bases and 0 bases respectively, with 11 bases between them. The germline V gene encodes CDR1 PRHDT and CDR2 FYEKMQ (reference sequence). The CDR3 spans 15 residues. Here the CDR3 reads CASRTGTTNTGELFF. The CDR3 DNA follows: TGTGCCAGCAGAACGGGGACCACGAACACCGGGGAGCTGTTTTTT. Full variable domain (outside the CDR3, taken from reference TRBV13 and TRBJ2-2): AAGVIQSPRHLIKEKRETATLKCYPIPRHDTVYWYQQGPGQDPQFLISFYEKMQSDKGSIPDRFSAQQFSDYHSELNMSSLELGDSALYFCASRTGTTNTGELFFGEGSRLTVL.

V usage is TRBV29-1 and J usage is TRBJ2-5; TRBD1 matches 7 bases. Germline V lookup: CDR1 SQVTM, CDR2 ANQGSEA. Germline trimming cut 5 bases from V and 2 bases from J; bases unmatched to any gene: 17. The CDR3 loop spans 17 amino acids. The CDR3: CSVKGQPFGPEQETQYF. CDR3 nucleotide sequence: TGCAGCGTTAAGGGACAGCCCTTTGGACCGGAACAAGAGACCCAGTACTTC.